This TCR beta chain was captured in a study of shared clonotypes between healthy human individuals. Study-wide results and limits: Donors were few, which limited the genetic and exposure-history diversity represented. Sharing across a few donors was seen in roughly 5.2% of naive CD4 clonotypes.

This clone was detected once. Its antigen remains unidentified. This CDR3 contains 19 residues. V shed 1 base, J shed 2 bases, and the junction held 11 bases outside the gene matches. Germline CDR1 MGHRA, CDR2 YSYEKL. Sequencing used immunoSEQ multiplex PCR; TCRdb keeps in-frame clones, though not all of them. The sample shows roughly 850,000 clones, about 97% of them seen only once. CD45RO-negative CD8 cells positively selected for CCR7 made up the naive population, which excluded terminally differentiated effector memory CD45RA+ cells. The sequencing sample was made of naive CD8+ T cells sorted from blood. This clonotype originated in a man aged 30-40 years in good health. The V and J genes are TRBV4-1 and TRBJ2-2; 9 bases map to TRBD2. The CDR3 reads CASSQARPGLAFNTGELFF. The CDR3 coding sequence is TGCGCCAGCAGCCAAGCTAGGCCTGGACTAGCGTTTAACACCGGGGAGCTGTTTTTT.